Listed here is a single TCR beta chain. The sample is drawn from a study of blood T cell repertoires in COVID-19. The overall study: Specimens from acute and convalescent COVID-19 originated in the United States, Italy and Spain.

The repertoire was sequenced with immunoSEQ multiplex PCR; TCRdb's copy has only in-frame clones and lacks some. The data contain 400,000 to 500,000 clones, 70% to 90% of them singletons. Participants came from roughly 24 US areas, aged about 18 to 100 years. Grouping used clinical history reported by participants in a survey and questionnaire. Exposed study participants had met a COVID-19 case within 2 weeks before entry. This receptor was identified in a woman between 18 and 30 years old who had been exposed to COVID-19. The specimen sequenced was PBMCs or T cells enriched from blood (not recorded which).

DNA for the CDR3: TGCGCCAGCAGATCGGACGCGGGGGGCAATCAGCCCCAGCATTTT. This translates into CASRSDAGGNQPQHF. The V call is TRBV5-1, the J call TRBJ1-5; TRBD1 is a possible D gene (5 bases). V lost 5 bases, J lost 2 bases, and 14 bases lay in between. Germline CDR1 reads SGHRS; CDR2 reads YFSETQ. The CDR3 runs 15 residues.